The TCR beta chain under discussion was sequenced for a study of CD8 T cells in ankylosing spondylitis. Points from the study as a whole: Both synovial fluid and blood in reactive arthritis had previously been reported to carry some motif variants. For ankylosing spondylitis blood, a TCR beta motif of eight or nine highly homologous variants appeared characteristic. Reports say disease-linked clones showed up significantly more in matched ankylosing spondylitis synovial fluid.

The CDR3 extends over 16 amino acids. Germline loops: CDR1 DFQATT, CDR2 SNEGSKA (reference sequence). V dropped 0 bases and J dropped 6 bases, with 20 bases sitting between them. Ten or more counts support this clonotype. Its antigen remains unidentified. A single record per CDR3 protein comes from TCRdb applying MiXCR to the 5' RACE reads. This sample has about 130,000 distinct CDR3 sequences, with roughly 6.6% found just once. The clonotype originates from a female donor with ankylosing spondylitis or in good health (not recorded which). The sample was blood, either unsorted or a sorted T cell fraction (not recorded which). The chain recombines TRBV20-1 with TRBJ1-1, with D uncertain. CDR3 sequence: CSARDEERVGRSEAFF. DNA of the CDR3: TGCAGTGCTAGAGATGAAGAGAGGGTAGGGAGATCTGAAGCTTTCTTT.